Following are 20 T cell receptor beta chains from one sample sequenced in a study of shared clonotypes between healthy human individuals. TCRdb's table, derived via immunoSEQ multiplex PCR, lists solely in-frame clones and lacks some. Among roughly 500,000 clones, approximately 84% were seen once, and the ten largest hold about 12%. The sequenced material came from PBMCs. The receptors stem from a woman aged 35 to 49 in good health. Some clones in this sample may be carry-over from other donors' samples.

The V gene is TRBV27, the J gene TRBJ2-7, with 12 bases identical to TRBD2. Germline CDR1 reads MNHEY; CDR2 reads SMNVEV (reference sequence). This CDR3 is 16 amino acids long. Trimming cost V 3 bases and J 2 bases; bases outside gene matches: 5. CDR3 region: CASSFSRLAGAYEQYF. The DNA for the CDR3 is TGTGCCAGCAGTTTTTCCCGACTAGCGGGAGCCTACGAGCAGTACTTC.

The rearrangement uses TRBV30 and TRBJ1-5; 8 bases match TRBD1. V lost 3 bases, J lost 2 bases, and 3 bases stayed unmatched. Germline CDR1 reads GTSNPN; CDR2 reads SVGIG (reference sequence). The CDR3 covers 14 residues. The CDR3 DNA reads as TGTGCCTGGAGCGGACAGGGCGGCAATCAGCCCCAGCATTTT. Amino acid sequence: CAWSGQGGNQPQHF. The full variable domain, in which reference TRBV30 and TRBJ1-5 provide the parts outside the CDR3, is SQTIHQWPATLVQPVGSPLSLECTVEGTSNPNLYWYRQAAGRGLQLLFYSVGIGQISSEVPQNLSASRPQDRQFILSSKKLLLSDSGFYLCAWSGQGGNQPQHFGDGTRLSIL.

A single count supports this clone. A far larger clone is one base from this, pointing to a likely read error. The chain has TRBV30 and TRBJ2-5, with unresolved D. The ends were cut back, 0 bases at V and 4 bases at J, with 12 bases in the middle. Looked up from germline, CDR1 is GTSNPN and CDR2 is SVGIG (reference sequence). This CDR3 contains 14 residues. This CDR3 reads CAWSVRVRRETQYF. The CDR3 nucleotides read TGTGCCTGGAGTGTTAGAGTGCGGCGAGAGACCCAGTACTTC.

This clone appeared a few times. The CDR3 nucleotides are TGTGCCAGCGCCGGGACAGGGTTGGGAGAGACCCAGTACTTC. This codes for CASAGTGLGETQYF. The chain combines TRBV6-5 with TRBJ2-5; 9 bases fit TRBD1. This CDR3 has 14 amino acids. From germline, CDR1 is MNHEY and CDR2 SVGAGI. The ends lost 8 bases at V and 4 bases at J; junction bases unmatched: 8.

V is TRBV10-3 and J is TRBJ1-3; D perhaps matches TRBD1 (6 bases). CDR1 is ENHRY, CDR2 SYGVKD, per germline. V shed 4 bases and J shed 8 bases, with 9 bases lying between them. The CDR3 length is 12 residues. CDR3 bases: TGTGCCATCAGTGGGGGGCTAGACACCATATATTTT. Residues: CAISGGLDTIYF.

Remarks on this clone: The sample contains more than one DNA sequence encoding this CDR3. The chain couples TRBV4-2 to TRBJ2-3; TRBD2 might be the D (6 bases). The V gene lost 0 bases and the J gene lost 6 bases, with 7 bases spanning the gap. The germline CDR1 and CDR2 sequences are LGHNA and YNFKEQ. This CDR3 has 13 residues. CDR3 DNA: TGTGCCAGCAGCCAAGAGGGGGGTGATACGCAGTATTTT. Protein product: CASSQEGGDTQYF.

The genes are TRBV14 and TRBJ2-5; unclear D gene. Looked up from germline, CDR1 is SGHDN and CDR2 is FVKESK. The CDR3 length is 12 residues. Trimming shortened V by 5 bases and J by 5 bases, and 9 bases separated the two germline ends. This chain's CDR3 is CASSRPVETQYF. CDR3 DNA: TGTGCCAGCAGCAGACCGGTGGAGACCCAGTACTTC.

Comments on this clone: It is likely a read error: a sequence one base away is far more abundant. Within the sample, other DNA sequences also encode this same CDR3. The rearrangement links TRBV4-2 to TRBJ2-5; the match to TRBD1 covers 8 bases. The J call could be wrong; TRBJ2-7 is a better fit for the DNA end. This CDR3 spans 15 amino acids. Germline-derived CDR1 and CDR2 are LGHNA and YNFKEQ. The CDR3 region is CASSQDRGPTYEQYF. In nucleotides, the CDR3 is TGTGCCAGCAGCCAAGACAGGGGGCCCACATACGAGCAGTACTTC.

This clone came up a few times. A read error is likely here: a far larger clone is one base away. The rearrangement links TRBV5-1 to TRBJ1-5, with D tentatively TRBD1 (5 bases). CDR3 size: 13 residues. Germline CDR1 and CDR2: SGHRS and YFSETQ. The CDR3 nucleotides read TGCGCCAGCAGCTTGGTGGGGGATCAGCACCAGCATTTT. Its protein product is CASSLVGDQHQHF. Full variable domain (remainder filled in from reference TRBV5-1 and TRBJ1-5): KAGVTQTPRYLIKTRGQQVTLSCSPISGHRSVSWYQQTPGQGLQFLFEYFSETQRNKGNFPGRFSGRQFSNSRSEMNVSTLELGDSALYLCASSLVGDQHQHFGDGTRLSIL.

Only one count was recorded for this clone. This chain's CDR3 is CAISDIGGRDTGELFF. The CDR3 bases are TGTGCCATCAGTGATATTGGCGGGAGGGACACCGGGGAGCTGTTTTTT. The chain is built from TRBV10-3 and TRBJ2-2; 9 positions match TRBD2. The CDR3 length is 16 residues. The germline V gene encodes CDR1 ENHRY and CDR2 SYGVKD. The V gene end was trimmed by 3 bases and the J gene end by 3 bases; junction bases not matched to a gene: 5.

This sequence joins TRBV4-2 and TRBJ1-2; a possible D gene is TRBD1 (5 bases). Germline CDR1 and CDR2: LGHNA and YNFKEQ. The V and J ends lost 4 bases and 3 bases respectively, with 12 bases between them. This CDR3 has 14 residues. CDR3 residues: CASSPPGTDYGYTF. The CDR3 DNA sequence: TGTGCCAGCAGCCCACCCGGGACGGACTATGGCTACACCTTC.

The genes are TRBV5-1 and TRBJ2-3; unclear D gene. With 1 base removed from V and 5 bases from J, the gap between germline ends came to 11 bases. The CDR3 covers 14 residues. From germline, CDR1 is SGHRS and CDR2 YFSETQ. The CDR3 sequence is CASSLIGTVDTQYF. The CDR3 nucleotides read TGCGCCAGCAGCTTGATCGGAACGGTAGATACGCAGTATTTT.

The rearrangement uses TRBV5-1 and TRBJ2-2, with unresolved D. Between the trimmed V and J ends, which lost 4 bases and 4 bases, there was a span of 14 bases. Per the germline V gene, CDR1 is SGHRS and CDR2 is YFSETQ. The CDR3 loop spans 15 amino acids. The CDR3 coding sequence is TGCGCCAGCAGCCCCCAAGATCCCTCCACCGGGGAGCTGTTTTTT. Its protein is CASSPQDPSTGELFF.

In its sample, this clone was seen once. V and J are TRBV6-6 and TRBJ1-2; possibly TRBD1 for D (5 bases). Trimming shortened V by 6 bases and J by 4 bases, and 9 bases separated the two germline ends. CDR3 length: 12 amino acids. Germline lookup yields CDR1 MNHNY and CDR2 SVGAGI (reference sequence). CDR3: CASSLDSYGYTF. In nucleotides, the CDR3 is TGTGCCAGCAGCCTCGACAGCTATGGCTACACCTTC.

V gene TRBV29-1 combines with J gene TRBJ2-3; tentatively, D is TRBD2 (6 bases). The ends were cut back, 7 bases at V and 11 bases at J, with 22 bases in the middle. In germline, CDR1 is SQVTM, CDR2 ANQGSEA. This CDR3 contains 13 residues. In nucleotides, the CDR3 is TGCAGCGCCCAGATCCGGGACTGGCCTGGGCAGTATTTT. This codes for CSAQIRDWPGQYF.

V is TRBV7-9 and J is TRBJ1-4; the D gene is possibly TRBD1 (6 bases). Germline V gives CDR1 SEHNR, CDR2 FQNEAQ (reference sequence). V was trimmed by 10 bases and J by 0 bases, leaving 9 bases between them. The CDR3 spans 13 residues. CDR3 in amino acids: CAIGGTTNEKLFF. CDR3 sequence (DNA): TGTGCCATAGGGGGAACAACTAATGAAAAACTGTTTTTT.

This CDR3 reads CASSREPSSTDTQYF. The DNA for the CDR3 is TGTGCCAGCAGCCGGGAGCCCTCTAGCACAGATACGCAGTATTTT. The chain has TRBV6-4 and TRBJ2-3, with a possible D match to TRBD2 (6 bases). Per germline, CDR1 MRHNA and CDR2 SNTAGT. There are 15 residues in the CDR3. Trimming removed 6 bases from V and 0 bases from J, with 13 bases in between.

Comments on this clone: A far larger clone is one base from this, pointing to a likely read error. The missing conserved phenylalanine or tryptophan at the end of this CDR3 makes a read error likely. V is TRBV5-4 and J is TRBJ2-7; 7 bases are shared with TRBD1. Germline trimming cut 4 bases from V and 1 base from J; bases unmatched to any gene: 5. There are 14 residues in the CDR3. Germline V gene data show CDR1 as SGHNT and CDR2 as YYREEE (reference sequence). The CDR3 here is CASSEGDRSYEQYL. DNA of the CDR3: TGTGCCAGCAGCGAGGGGGACAGATCCTACGAGCAGTACTTA.

The rearrangement uses TRBV18 and TRBJ1-5; D is ambiguous. The V gene's germline CDR1 is KGHSH and CDR2 LQKENI. V lost 4 bases and J lost 9, with 16 bases in between. The CDR3 has 14 residues. The CDR3 nucleotides are TGTGCCAGCTCACATTCTCCGACAACCAGGCCCCAGCATTTT. This codes for CASSHSPTTRPQHF.

This clone was picked up a small number of times. A far larger clone is one base from this, pointing to a likely read error. This sample also contains other DNA sequences that code for the same CDR3. The chain is built from TRBV29-1 and TRBJ1-1; 7 bases fit TRBD1. In germline, CDR1 is SQVTM, CDR2 ANQGSEA. CDR3 length equals 14 residues. CDR3 in amino acids: CSVESQGVNTEAFF. In nucleotides, the CDR3 is TGCAGCGTTGAGAGTCAGGGGGTGAACACTGAAGCCTTCTTT. The complete variable domain, with remaining parts taken from reference TRBV29-1 and TRBJ1-1, reads SAVISQKPSRDICQRGTSLTIQCQVDSQVTMMFWYRQQPGQSLTLIATANQGSEATYESGFVIDKFPISRPNLTFSTLTVSNMSPEDSSIYLCSVESQGVNTEAFFGQGTRLTVV.